The subject of this entry is one T cell receptor beta chain. Its antigen is as yet unknown. TCRdb's table, derived via immunoSEQ multiplex PCR, lists solely in-frame clones and lacks some. The data show 95,000 to 150,000 clones, with about 85% seen just once and approximately 6.2% held by the top ten. This entry is derived from a study of T cell responses to AZD1222 COVID-19 vaccine. Germline CDR1 MNHEY, CDR2 SVGAGI. The ends lost 6 bases at V and 4 bases at J; junction bases unmatched: 6. The CDR3 totals 14 residues. Study-level points and caveats: Sampled repertoires all dated from after the peak T cell response. Among the donors, most were white British and more were female, and clonal diversity was possibly underestimated. Across the whole spike, CD4 TCRs peaked at regions 160-218 and 743-854.

The chain recombines TRBV6-5 with TRBJ2-7; 10 positions agree with TRBD1. Sample: peripheral blood, taken on day 0 of AZD1222 vaccination. The sequence came from an adult in good health. The CDR3 DNA sequence: TGTGCCAGCAGAAGGACAGGGGGAAATTACGAGCAGTACTTC. Its translation is CASRRTGGNYEQYF.